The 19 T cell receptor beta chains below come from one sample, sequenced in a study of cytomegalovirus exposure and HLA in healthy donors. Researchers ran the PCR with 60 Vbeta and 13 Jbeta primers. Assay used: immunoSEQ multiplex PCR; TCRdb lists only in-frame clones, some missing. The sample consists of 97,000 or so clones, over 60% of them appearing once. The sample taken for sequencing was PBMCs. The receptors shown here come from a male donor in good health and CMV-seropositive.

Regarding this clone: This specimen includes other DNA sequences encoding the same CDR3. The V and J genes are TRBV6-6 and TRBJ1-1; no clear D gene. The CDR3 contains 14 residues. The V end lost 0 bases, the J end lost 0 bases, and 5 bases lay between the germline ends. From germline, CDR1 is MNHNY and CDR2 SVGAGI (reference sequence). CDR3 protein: CASSYSTVNTEAFF. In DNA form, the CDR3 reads TGTGCCAGCAGTTACTCAACGGTGAACACTGAAGCTTTCTTT.

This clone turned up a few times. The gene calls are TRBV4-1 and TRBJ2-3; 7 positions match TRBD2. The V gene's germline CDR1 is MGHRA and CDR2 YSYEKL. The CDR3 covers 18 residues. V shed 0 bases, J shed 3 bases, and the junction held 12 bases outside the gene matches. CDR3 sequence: CASSQDLWGGSPTDTQYF. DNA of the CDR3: TGCGCCAGCAGCCAAGACCTTTGGGGGGGGAGTCCTACAGATACGCAGTATTTT.

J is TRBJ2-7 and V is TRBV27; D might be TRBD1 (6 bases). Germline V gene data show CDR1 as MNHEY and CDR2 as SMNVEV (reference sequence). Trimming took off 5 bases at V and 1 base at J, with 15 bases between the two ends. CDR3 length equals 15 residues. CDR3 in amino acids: CASSPPGHLSYEQYF. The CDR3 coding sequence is TGTGCCAGCAGTCCTCCGGGACACCTTTCCTACGAGCAGTACTTC.

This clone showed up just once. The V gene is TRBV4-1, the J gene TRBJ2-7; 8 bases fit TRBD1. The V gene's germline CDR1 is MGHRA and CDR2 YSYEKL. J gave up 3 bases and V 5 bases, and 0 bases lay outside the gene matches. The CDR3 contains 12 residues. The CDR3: CASSGQGYEQYF. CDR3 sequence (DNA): TGCGCCAGCAGCGGACAGGGCTACGAGCAGTACTTC.

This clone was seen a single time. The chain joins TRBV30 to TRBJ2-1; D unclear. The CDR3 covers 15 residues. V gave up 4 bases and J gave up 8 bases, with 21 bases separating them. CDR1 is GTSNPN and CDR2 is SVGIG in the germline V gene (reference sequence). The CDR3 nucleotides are TGTGCCTGGACACGCCTCTCGTTGGGCCATGATGAGCAGTTCTTC. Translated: CAWTRLSLGHDEQFF.

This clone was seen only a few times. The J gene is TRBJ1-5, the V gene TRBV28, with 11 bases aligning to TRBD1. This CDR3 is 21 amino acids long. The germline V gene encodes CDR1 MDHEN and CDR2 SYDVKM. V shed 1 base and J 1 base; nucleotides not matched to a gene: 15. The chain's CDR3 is CASSLSVRGQGGRWSNQPQHF. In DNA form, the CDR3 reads TGTGCCAGCAGTTTATCCGTCCGGGGACAGGGGGGCCGGTGGAGCAATCAGCCCCAGCATTTT. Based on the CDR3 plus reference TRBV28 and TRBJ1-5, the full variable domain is DVKVTQSSRYLVKRTGEKVFLECVQDMDHENMFWYRQDPGLGLRLIYFSYDVKMKEKGDIPEGYSVSREKKERFSLILESASTNQTSMYLCASSLSVRGQGGRWSNQPQHFGDGTRLSIL.

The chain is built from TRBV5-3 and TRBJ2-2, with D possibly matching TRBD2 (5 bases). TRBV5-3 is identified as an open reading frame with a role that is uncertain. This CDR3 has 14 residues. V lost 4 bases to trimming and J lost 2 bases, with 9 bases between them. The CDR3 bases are TGTGCCAGAAGCCGGACTGTAAACACCGGGGAGCTGTTTTTT. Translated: CARSRTVNTGELFF.

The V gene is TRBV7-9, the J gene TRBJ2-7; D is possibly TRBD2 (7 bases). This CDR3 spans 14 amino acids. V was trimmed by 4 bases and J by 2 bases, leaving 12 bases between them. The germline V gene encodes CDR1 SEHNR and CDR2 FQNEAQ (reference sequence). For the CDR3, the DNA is TGTGCCAGCAGCTGGGGGGGCAGGCCCTACGAGCAGTACTTC. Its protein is CASSWGGRPYEQYF.

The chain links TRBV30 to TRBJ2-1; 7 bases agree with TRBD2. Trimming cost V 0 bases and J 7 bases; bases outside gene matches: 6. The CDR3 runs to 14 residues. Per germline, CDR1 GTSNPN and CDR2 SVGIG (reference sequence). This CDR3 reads CAWSVLASSNEQFF. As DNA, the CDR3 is TGTGCCTGGAGTGTACTAGCGAGTTCAAATGAGCAGTTCTTC.

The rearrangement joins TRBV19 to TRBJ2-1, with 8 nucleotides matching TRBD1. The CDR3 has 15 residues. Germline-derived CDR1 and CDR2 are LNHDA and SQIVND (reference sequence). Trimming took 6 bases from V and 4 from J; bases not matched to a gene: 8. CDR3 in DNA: TGTGCCAGTAGCCCTCGGACAGGGTTATACAATGAGCAGTTCTTC. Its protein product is CASSPRTGLYNEQFF.

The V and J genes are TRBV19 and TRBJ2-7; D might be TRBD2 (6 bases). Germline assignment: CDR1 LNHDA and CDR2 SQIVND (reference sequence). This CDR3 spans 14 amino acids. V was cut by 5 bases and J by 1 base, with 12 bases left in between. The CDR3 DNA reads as TGTGCCAGTAGTCCTGGGACTGGTTCCTACGAGCAGTACTTC. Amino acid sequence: CASSPGTGSYEQYF.

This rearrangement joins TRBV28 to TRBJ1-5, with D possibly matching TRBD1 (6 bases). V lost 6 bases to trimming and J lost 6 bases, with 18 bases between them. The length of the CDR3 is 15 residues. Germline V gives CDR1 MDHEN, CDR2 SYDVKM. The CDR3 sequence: CASSHSRGWGQPQHF. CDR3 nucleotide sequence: TGTGCCAGCAGCCACAGCAGGGGCTGGGGTCAGCCCCAGCATTTT.

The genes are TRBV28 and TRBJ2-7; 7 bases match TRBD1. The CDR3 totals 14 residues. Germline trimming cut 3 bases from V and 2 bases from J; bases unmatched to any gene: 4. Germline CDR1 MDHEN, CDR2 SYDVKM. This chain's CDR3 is CASSFSTGTYEQYF. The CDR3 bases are TGTGCCAGCAGTTTCTCGACAGGGACCTACGAGCAGTACTTC.

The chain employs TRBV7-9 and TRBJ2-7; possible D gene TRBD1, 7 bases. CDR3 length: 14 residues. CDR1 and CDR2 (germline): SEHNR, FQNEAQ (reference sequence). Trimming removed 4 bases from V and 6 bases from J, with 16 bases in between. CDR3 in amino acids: CASSSPRQGLEQYF. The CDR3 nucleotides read TGTGCCAGCAGCTCCCCCCGACAGGGACTCGAGCAGTACTTC.

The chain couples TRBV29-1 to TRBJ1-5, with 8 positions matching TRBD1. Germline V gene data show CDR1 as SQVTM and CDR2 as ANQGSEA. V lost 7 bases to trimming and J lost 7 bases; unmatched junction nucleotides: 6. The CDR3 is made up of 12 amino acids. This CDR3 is CSARQGRQPQHF. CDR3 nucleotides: TGCAGCGCCCGACAGGGGCGGCAGCCCCAGCATTTT.

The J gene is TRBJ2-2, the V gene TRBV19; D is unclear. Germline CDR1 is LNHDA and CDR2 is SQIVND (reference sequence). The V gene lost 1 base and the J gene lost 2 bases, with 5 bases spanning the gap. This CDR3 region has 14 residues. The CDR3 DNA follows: TGTGCCAGTAGTATAGGACAAAACACCGGGGAGCTGTTTTTT. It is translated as CASSIGQNTGELFF. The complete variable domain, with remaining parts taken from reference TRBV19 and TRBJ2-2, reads DGGITQSPKYLFRKEGQNVTLSCEQNLNHDAMYWYRQDPGQGLRLIYYSQIVNDFQKGDIAEGYSVSREKKESFPLTVTSAQKNPTAFYLCASSIGQNTGELFFGEGSRLTVL.

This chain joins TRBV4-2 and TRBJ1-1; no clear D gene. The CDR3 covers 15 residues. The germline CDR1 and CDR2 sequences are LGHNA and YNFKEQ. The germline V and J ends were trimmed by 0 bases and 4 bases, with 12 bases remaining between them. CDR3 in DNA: TGTGCCAGCAGCCAAGATAACCGGTACGGCACTGAAGCTTTCTTT. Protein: CASSQDNRYGTEAFF.

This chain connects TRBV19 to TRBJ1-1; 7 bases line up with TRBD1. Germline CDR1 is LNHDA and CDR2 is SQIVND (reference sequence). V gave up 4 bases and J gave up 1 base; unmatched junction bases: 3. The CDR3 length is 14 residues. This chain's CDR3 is CASSRNRGNTEAFF. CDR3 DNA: TGTGCCAGTAGTAGAAACAGGGGGAACACTGAAGCTTTCTTT.

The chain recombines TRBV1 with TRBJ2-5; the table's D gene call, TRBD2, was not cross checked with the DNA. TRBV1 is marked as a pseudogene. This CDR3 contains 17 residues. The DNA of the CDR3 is TGCACCAGCAGCCAGGCCGGACTAGCGGGAGGGCAAGAGACCCAGTACTTC. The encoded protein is CTSSQAGLAGGQETQYF.